The 3 T cell receptor beta chains listed next were all sequenced from one sample in a study of neurological immune-mediated disorders. As for time point: longitudinal time-point 1 (baseline). MiXCR, applied by TCRdb to the 5' RACE reads, yields one record per CDR3 protein. The sample carries more than 70,000 distinct CDR3 sequences, roughly a tenth recorded once. Input material: PBMCs. The receptors come from a man younger than 40 in good health.

This clonotype was recorded many times. The chain links TRBV5-1 to TRBJ2-2; 8 nucleotides agree with TRBD2. Germline values: CDR1 SGHRS, CDR2 YFSETQ. Trimming cost V 0 bases and J 6 bases; bases outside gene matches: 4. The CDR3 spans 15 residues. In DNA, the CDR3 is TGCGCCAGCAGCTTGGACGGGAGGGGGTCCGGGGAGCTGTTTTTT. Protein product: CASSLDGRGSGELFF.

This clonotype was seen repeatedly, ten times or more. Germline and junction disagree at one end, which may indicate a read error. The rearrangement uses TRBV5-1 and TRBJ2-5; a possible D gene is TRBD2 (6 bases). CDR1 SGHRS and CDR2 YFSETQ come from the germline V gene. CDR3 size: 16 residues. This CDR3 reads CASSLGFSGYQETQYF. For the CDR3, the DNA is TGCGCCAGCAGTTTGGGGTTTAGCGGATATCAAGAGACCCAGTACTTC.

The sample holds many counts of this clonotype. The rearrangement joins TRBV6-1 to TRBJ2-1, with 7 bases lining up with TRBD2. Trimming removed 3 bases from V and 6 bases from J; junction bases left unmatched: 5. CDR1 MNHNS and CDR2 SASEGT come from the germline V gene. The CDR3 consists of 14 residues. CDR3 amino acids: CASSDRDYLNEQFF. CDR3 in DNA: TGTGCCAGCAGTGACCGGGACTATCTCAATGAGCAGTTCTTC.